This T cell receptor (beta chain) was profiled in a study of identical twins. Template switching introduced a universal primer site, and the cDNA bore unique molecular identifiers. TCRdb itself ran the 5' RACE reads through MiXCR, one entry per CDR3 protein. The sample has around 670,000 distinct CDR3 sequences; less than 7% are singletons. Regarding this clonotype: Its target is not known.

General study results and limits: Out-of-frame alpha sequences shared by twins showed excess low generation probability. Weaker excess twin sharing was seen among beta out-of-frame sequences.

Germline loops: CDR1 SGHVS, CDR2 FQNEAQ. The J segment lost 4 bases and the V segment lost 1 base, leaving 6 bases of the junction unmatched. The CDR3 covers 17 residues. The V gene is TRBV7-8, the J gene TRBJ2-1; 11 bases align to TRBD2. Sequenced material: naive T cells sorted from blood. This TCR was sampled from a man younger than 35 in good health. CDR3 sequence: CASSLGSGTSGYNEQFF. The CDR3 DNA reads as TGTGCCAGCAGCTTAGGAAGTGGGACTAGCGGTTACAATGAGCAGTTCTTC.